Each of the 21 T cell receptor beta chains below was sequenced from the same sample in a study of CD8+CD57+ T cells in acquired aplastic anemia. CD8+CD57+ cell expansion had been shown by flow cytometry in patients chosen for sequencing. Genomic DNA, the template, was used for profiling of the TCR beta VDJ and CDR3. TCRdb reanalysed the reads using MiXCR and keeps one entry per CDR3 protein. The repertoire consists of hundreds of thousands of distinct CDR3 sequences, with 25% to 40% occurring once and the leading ten covering less than 1%. The sample comprised sorted CD4+, CD8+, or CD8+CD57+ T cells (not recorded which) from PBMCs. Source of these receptors: a human donor with aplastic anemia.

With regard to this clonotype: This may be a read error, as it is one base from a much larger clone. The chain uses TRBV19 and TRBJ2-7, with TRBD1 matching over 7 bases. This CDR3 has 15 residues. Germline trimming cut 4 bases from V and 6 bases from J; bases unmatched to any gene: 12. In germline, CDR1 is LNHDA, CDR2 SQIVND (reference sequence). CDR3 region: CASSTSLQGPSEQYF. As DNA, the CDR3 is TGTGCCAGTAGTACCTCATTACAGGGGCCCTCCGAGCAGTACTTC.

This clonotype appeared many times. This rearrangement joins TRBV7-3 to TRBJ1-2, with 10 bases fitting TRBD1. V shed 2 bases, J shed 6 bases, and the junction held 9 bases outside the gene matches. The length of the CDR3 is 16 residues. Germline assignment: CDR1 SGHTA and CDR2 FQGTGA. In DNA form, the CDR3 reads TGTGCCAGCAGCTTACTGGGAGGACAGGGGGGCGATGGCTACACCTTC. Its translation: CASSLLGGQGGDGYTF.

On this clonotype itself: Since a much larger clone is just one base distant, this may be a read error. The conserved phenylalanine or tryptophan normally closing the CDR3 is absent here, so this likely arose from a read error. This sequence joins TRBV19 and TRBJ1-6; 9 bases fit TRBD1. The CDR3 length is 15 residues. The V gene's germline CDR1 is LNHDA and CDR2 SQIVND (reference sequence). After removal of 9 bases from V and 7 bases from J, the junction contained 10 bases not matched to a gene. CDR3 in amino acids: CASSLSGTGNSPLHS. The CDR3 DNA reads TGTGCCAGCAGCCTCTCCGGGACAGGGAATTCACCCCTCCACTCT.

The sample holds many counts of this clonotype. The gene calls are TRBV12-3 or TRBV12-4 and TRBJ2-7; a weak D match, TRBD2 (7 bases). V was shortened by 5 bases and J by 6 bases, with 14 bases between the two germline ends. This CDR3 has 13 residues. DNA of the CDR3: TGTGCCAGCAGTACAGGGAGGGTCCGCGAGCAGTACTTC. Translating gives CASSTGRVREQYF.

The J gene is TRBJ2-7, the V gene TRBV11-2; D remains unclear. Trimming stripped 1 base from V and 2 bases from J, with 15 bases between. Germline lookup yields CDR1 SGHAT and CDR2 FQNNGV. The CDR3 spans 16 residues. CDR3 sequence (DNA): TGTGCCAGCAGCTTAGGGGGTCAGTCGGCGGCCTACGAGCAGTACTTC. This translates into CASSLGGQSAAYEQYF.

This clonotype was seen more than once but under ten times. The CDR3 loop reads CASSVTGQLLEAFF. CDR3 nucleotides: TGTGCCAGCAGCGTAACGGGACAGCTCCTAGAAGCTTTCTTT. This chain connects TRBV9 to TRBJ1-1, with 7 bases fitting TRBD1. Germline CDR1 SGDLS, CDR2 YYNGEE. V trimming: 1 base; J trimming: 8 bases; junction bases outside the gene matches: 8. This CDR3 spans 14 amino acids.

There are many counts of this clonotype. The V call is TRBV4-2, the J call TRBJ1-3, with D tentatively TRBD1 (6 bases). The CDR3 length is 14 residues. Trimming took off 1 base at V and 4 bases at J, with 8 bases between the two ends. CDR1 LGHNA and CDR2 YNFKEQ come from the germline V gene. The DNA for the CDR3 is TGTGCCAGCAGCCAAGCAGGGGCGGGAAACACCATATATTTT. Protein product: CASSQAGAGNTIYF.

In this sample, this clonotype turned up once. The J gene is TRBJ2-2, the V gene TRBV6-5; D ambiguous. Per germline, CDR1 MNHEY and CDR2 SVGAGI. This CDR3 region has 13 residues. Deletions cut 4 bases from V and 5 bases from J, with 8 bases between. In nucleotides, the CDR3 is TGTGCCAGCAGTTTAAGGTCGACCGGGGAGCTGTTTTTT. Translation gives CASSLRSTGELFF.

About this clonotype itself: A much larger clonotype is one base distant, so this may be a read error. The chain is built from TRBV9 and TRBJ2-3, with D perhaps TRBD2 (6 bases). Germline CDR1 reads SGDLS; CDR2 reads YYNGEE. The CDR3 sequence is 17 residues long. CDR3 amino acids: CASSVGQAGMGTDTRYF. The DNA for the CDR3 is TGTGCCAGCAGCGTAGGACAAGCGGGTATGGGCACAGATACGCGGTATTTT.

This clonotype has a count of ten or more. The genes are TRBV19 and TRBJ1-2, with 8 positions matching TRBD1. V was clipped by 7 bases and J by 5 bases; unmatched bases: 9. Germline-derived CDR1 and CDR2 are LNHDA and SQIVND (reference sequence). The CDR3 has 14 amino acids. CDR3 sequence reads: CASNRDRNYYGYTF. The CDR3 nucleotides read TGTGCCAGTAACCGGGACAGGAACTATTATGGCTACACCTTC.

The table lists this clonotype with many counts. The genes are TRBV7-9 and TRBJ2-7; D gene unclear. The CDR3 length is 12 residues. The V gene lost 5 bases and the J gene lost 6 bases, with 11 bases spanning the gap. Germline loops: CDR1 SEHNR, CDR2 FQNEAQ (reference sequence). The CDR3 spells CASSPTGLEQYF. CDR3 nucleotide sequence: TGTGCCAGCAGCCCGACTGGGCTCGAGCAGTACTTC. The whole variable domain, remainder taken from reference TRBV7-9 and TRBJ2-7, is DTGVSQNPRHKITKRGQNVTFRCDPISEHNRLYWYRQTLGQGPEFLTYFQNEAQLEKSRLLSDRFSAERPKGSFSTLEIQRTEQGDSAMYLCASSPTGLEQYFGPGTRLTVT.

This clonotype was counted only a few times. The rearrangement joins TRBV20-1 to TRBJ2-3, with TRBD2 identical over 10 bases. The CDR3 contains 14 residues. Germline CDR1 DFQATT, CDR2 SNEGSKA (reference sequence). After removal of 8 bases from V and 3 bases from J, the junction contained 8 bases not matched to a gene. CDR3 amino acids: CSTSSGRMTDTQYF. CDR3 nucleotide sequence: TGCAGTACTTCTAGCGGGAGAATGACAGATACGCAGTATTTT.

This clonotype came up many times. The rearrangement uses TRBV19 and TRBJ1-2; 10 bases fit TRBD1. CDR1 is LNHDA, CDR2 SQIVND, per germline (reference sequence). V shed 5 bases and J 10 bases; nucleotides not matched to a gene: 13. This CDR3 spans 15 amino acids. CDR3 nucleotides: TGTGCCAGTAGTGCAAGACCGGGACAGGGGTGGGACTACACCTTC. Translation: CASSARPGQGWDYTF.

This clonotype was counted a few times. The rearrangement joins TRBV7-8 to TRBJ1-5, with D unclear. V was cut by 1 base and J by 6 bases, with 16 bases left in between. CDR3 length: 16 residues. Germline values: CDR1 SGHVS, CDR2 FQNEAQ. DNA of the CDR3: TGTGCCAGCAGCTTAGGACCCTTTAGGGTTGGTCAGCCCCAGCATTTT. Encoded protein: CASSLGPFRVGQPQHF.

This clonotype was observed at least ten times. This chain uses TRBV19 with TRBJ1-1; TRBD1 might be the D (6 bases). V was cut by 2 bases and J by 1 base, with 8 bases left in between. Germline CDR1 and CDR2: LNHDA and SQIVND (reference sequence). The CDR3 consists of 14 residues. The CDR3 here is CASSIRGKNTEAFF. DNA of the CDR3: TGTGCCAGTAGTATAAGGGGGAAGAACACTGAAGCTTTCTTT.

There are a few counts of this clonotype. The genes are TRBV20-1 and TRBJ1-3; unclear D gene. The CDR3 runs to 14 residues. V was cut by 0 bases and J by 0 bases, with 6 bases left in between. In germline, CDR1 is DFQATT, CDR2 SNEGSKA (reference sequence). The CDR3 loop is CSARETFSGNTIYF. The CDR3, as DNA: TGCAGTGCTAGAGAAACGTTCTCTGGAAACACCATATATTTT.

This chain joins TRBV9 and TRBJ2-2, with D possibly TRBD1 on 6 matching bases. Trimming removed 0 bases at V and 0 bases at J, with 12 bases between. The CDR3 extends over 17 amino acids. Germline CDR1 and CDR2: SGDLS and YYNGEE. CDR3 sequence (DNA): TGTGCCAGCAGCGTAGTAGTGGACAGTTCGAACACCGGGGAGCTGTTTTTT. It translates to CASSVVVDSSNTGELFF.

This clonotype was counted only a few times. This rearrangement joins TRBV10-3 to TRBJ2-7, with D possibly TRBD2 on 5 matching bases. Germline V gives CDR1 ENHRY, CDR2 SYGVKD. V gave up 10 bases and J gave up 7 bases, with 23 bases separating them. The CDR3 length is 14 residues. CDR3 in amino acids: CARPTSKSGWEQYF. The CDR3 bases are TGTGCCAGACCAACTAGTAAGTCGGGGTGGGAGCAGTACTTC.

This clonotype was picked up a small number of times. The chain is built from TRBV10-2 and TRBJ1-1; D unclear. The ends were cut back, 3 bases at V and 4 bases at J, with 18 bases in the middle. The V gene's germline CDR1 is WSHSY and CDR2 SAAADI. The CDR3 has 16 residues. The CDR3 DNA reads TGCGCCAGCAGTGACGCGGAGTTCGGGGTGGTCACTGAAGCTTTCTTT. It is translated as CASSDAEFGVVTEAFF.

This clonotype was observed a handful of times. The V gene is TRBV4-1, the J gene TRBJ1-6; D remains ambiguous. The V end lost 0 bases, the J end lost 6 bases, and 9 bases lay between the germline ends. The length of the CDR3 is 15 residues. The germline V gene has CDR1 MGHRA and CDR2 YSYEKL. In DNA, the CDR3 is TGCGCCAGCAGCCAAGAGGAGACTATTAATTCACCCCTCCACTTT. Its protein product is CASSQEETINSPLHF.

This clonotype is labeled medium-sized (0.01 to 0.1%). The J gene is TRBJ2-2, the V gene TRBV29-1; no clear D. CDR3 length equals 12 residues. Trimming shortened V by 0 bases and J by 6 bases, and 5 bases separated the two germline ends. Germline values: CDR1 SQVTM, CDR2 ANQGSEA. The CDR3 DNA is TGCAGCGTTGAAGAAAACTCCGGGGAGCTGTTTTTT. This sequence encodes CSVEENSGELFF.